This T cell receptor beta chain came from a study of cytomegalovirus exposure and HLA in healthy donors. Study-wide results and limits: Overall, about 160 TCR beta chains were annotated as cytomegalovirus-associated. It was confirmed in vitro that a few of the CMV-associated chains were specific for CMV antigens.

A word on this clone: What it recognizes is unknown.

CDR1 LNHNV and CDR2 YYDKDF come from the germline V gene (reference sequence). CDR3 length equals 16 residues. V dropped 1 base and J dropped 4; count of bases not matched to a gene: 8. Among the roughly 120 subjects of the validation cohort, separate from the approximately 700-subject first cohort, were the donors. TCRdb's table, derived via immunoSEQ multiplex PCR, lists solely in-frame clones and lacks some. The sample includes 67,000 or so clones, about 94% of them seen just once. The sample taken for sequencing was PBMCs. The chain has TRBV15 and TRBJ2-7, with 9 bases identical to TRBD1. This sequence originates from a man between 18 and 35 years old in good health and CMV-seropositive. CDR3 protein: CATSRGAGQGRYEQYF. The CDR3 DNA is TGTGCCACCAGCAGAGGAGCGGGACAGGGACGGTACGAGCAGTACTTC.